The 2 T cell receptor beta chains given below trace back to one sample, sequenced in a study of cytomegalovirus exposure and HLA in healthy donors. Primers included in the PCR were 60 Vbeta and 13 Jbeta primers. Some clones are missing from TCRdb's copy, which holds only in-frame ones; the method was immunoSEQ multiplex PCR. There are roughly 200,000 clones in the sample; roughly four fifths occur only once, and around 3.6% lies in the top ten. Source material: PBMCs. The receptors were sampled from a middle-aged man in good health and CMV-seropositive.

This clone turned up a few times. V gene TRBV18 combines with J gene TRBJ2-1; possible D gene TRBD1, 5 bases. Trimming took off 3 bases at V and 0 bases at J, with 12 bases between the two ends. This CDR3 has 16 amino acids. The V gene's germline CDR1 is KGHSH and CDR2 LQKENI. Written as DNA, the CDR3 is TGTGCCAGCTCACCGAAACGACAGACCTCCTACAATGAGCAGTTCTTC. It encodes CASSPKRQTSYNEQFF.

The gene calls are TRBV11-2 and TRBJ1-6; possibly TRBD1 for D (6 bases). The ends were cut back, 1 base at V and 6 bases at J, with 16 bases in the middle. The CDR3 totals 17 residues. From germline, CDR1 is SGHAT and CDR2 FQNNGV. CDR3 protein: CASSLGREQGINSPLHF. The CDR3 DNA reads TGTGCCAGCAGCTTAGGAAGGGAACAGGGAATTAATTCACCCCTCCACTTT.